The 2 T cell receptor beta chains below were found in one sample sequenced in a study of T-cell reconstitution after alpha-beta-depleted transplantation in children. Unique molecular identifiers were used to barcode this TCRbeta library. In TCRdb, the PCR reads were re-called with MiXCR into one record per CDR3 protein. The sample shows about 580,000 distinct CDR3 sequences, about 21% of them seen only once. Specimen: PBMCs, mostly from graft donor cells, collected 360 days after TCRalphabeta/CD19-depleted stem cell transplant. All receptors come from a boy under three years old who had a stem cell transplant for acute myeloid leukemia, so the T cells may come from the graft donor.

This clonotype was recorded many times. The CDR3 DNA reads as TGCAGTGCAAATTGGAGTCCTTCGGTGACTAGCACAGATACGCAGTATTTT. Its protein is CSANWSPSVTSTDTQYF. The chain joins TRBV20-1 to TRBJ2-3; D not certain. CDR1 DFQATT and CDR2 SNEGSKA come from the germline V gene (reference sequence). The ends were cut back, 6 bases at V and 0 bases at J, with 22 bases in the middle. The CDR3 has 17 residues.

At least ten counts were recorded for this clonotype. The chain uses TRBV6-5 and TRBJ2-1, with TRBD1 matching over 9 bases. J gave up 4 bases and V 4 bases, and 5 bases lay outside the gene matches. Per the germline V gene, CDR1 is MNHEY and CDR2 is SVGAGI. This CDR3 comprises 15 residues. The CDR3 protein is CASSWDREIYNEQFF. CDR3 nucleotides: TGTGCCAGCAGTTGGGACAGGGAGATTTACAATGAGCAGTTCTTC.